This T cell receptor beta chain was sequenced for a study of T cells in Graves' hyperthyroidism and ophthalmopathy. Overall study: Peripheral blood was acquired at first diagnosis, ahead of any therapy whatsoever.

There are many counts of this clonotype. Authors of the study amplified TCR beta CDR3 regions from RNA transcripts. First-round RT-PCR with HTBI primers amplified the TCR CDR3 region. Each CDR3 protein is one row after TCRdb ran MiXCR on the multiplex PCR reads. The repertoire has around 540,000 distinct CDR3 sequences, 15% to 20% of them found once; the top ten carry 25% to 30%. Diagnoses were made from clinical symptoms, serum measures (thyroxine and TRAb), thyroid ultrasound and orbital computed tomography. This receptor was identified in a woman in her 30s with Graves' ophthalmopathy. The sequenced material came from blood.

The CDR3 loop is CASDRGGRNEQFF. DNA of the CDR3: TGTGCCTCAGACAGGGGAGGGAGGAATGAGCAGTTCTTC. The chain joins TRBV30 to TRBJ2-1; TRBD1 is a possible D gene (8 bases). This CDR3 has 13 residues. CDR1 and CDR2 (germline): GTSNPN, SVGIG (reference sequence). Trimming cost V 7 bases and J 7 bases, with 17 bases left between them.